This TCR beta chain was recorded in a study of shared clonotypes between healthy human individuals. Study conclusions and caveats: A generally larger estimated richness was seen in naive subsets than in memory subsets. The study found lower generation probabilities in non-shared clonotypes than in those shared by all four donors.

V lost 9 bases and J lost 4, with 16 bases in between. This CDR3 comprises 13 residues. Germline V lookup: CDR1 WNHNN, CDR2 SYGVQD (reference sequence). Naive CD8 cells comprised CD45RO-negative, CCR7-positively selected cells, excluding terminally differentiated effector memory CD45RA+ cells. Healthy HIV-negative adults without recent acute infections or vaccinations served as donors. Concerning this clone: Its specificity is unknown.

The material for each subset, its genomic DNA, was split evenly across several immunoSEQ plates. TCRdb's copy holds only in-frame clones and misses some; the assay was immunoSEQ multiplex PCR. The sample lists around 560,000 clones, roughly 95% seen once, with over 0.09% in the top ten. The TCR sequence derives from a woman aged 30 to 39 in good health. V is TRBV10-1 and J is TRBJ2-7; D tentatively reads TRBD1 or TRBD2 (5 bases each). The specimen sequenced was naive CD8+ T cells sorted from blood. CDR3 sequence: CARQNRDGYEQYF. CDR3 sequence (DNA): TGCGCCAGACAAAATCGGGACGGGTACGAGCAGTACTTC.